Included here is one T cell receptor (beta chain) sequence, with context. This record comes from a study of blood T cell repertoires in COVID-19. Measured with immunoSEQ multiplex PCR; TCRdb has only the in-frame clones, and not every one. The sample has approximately 190,000 clones, less than 90% seen once; the top ten hold under 4%. Per germline, CDR1 MNHNY and CDR2 SVGAGI (reference sequence). V lost 4 bases and J lost 6, with 9 bases in between. The CDR3 length is 12 residues. Input material: PBMCs or T cells enriched from blood (not recorded which). The gene calls are TRBV6-6 and TRBJ1-1; TRBD1 is a possible D gene (6 bases). This sequence was found in a woman aged 25 to 39 who had been exposed to COVID-19. CDR3 DNA: TGTGCCAGCAGTTCTGGGGGCCCTGAAGCTTTCTTT. It yields the protein CASSSGGPEAFF.